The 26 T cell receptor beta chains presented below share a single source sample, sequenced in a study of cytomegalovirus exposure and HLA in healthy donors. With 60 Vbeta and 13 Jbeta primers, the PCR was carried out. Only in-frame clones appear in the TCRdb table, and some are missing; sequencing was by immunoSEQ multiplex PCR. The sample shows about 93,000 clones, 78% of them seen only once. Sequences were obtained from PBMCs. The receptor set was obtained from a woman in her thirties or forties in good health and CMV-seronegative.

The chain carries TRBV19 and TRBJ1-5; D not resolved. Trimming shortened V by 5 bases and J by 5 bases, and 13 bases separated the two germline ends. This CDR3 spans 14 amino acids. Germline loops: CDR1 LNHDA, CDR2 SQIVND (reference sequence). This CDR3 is CASSASSPDQPQHF. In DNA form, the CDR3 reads TGTGCCAGTAGTGCTAGCTCGCCCGATCAGCCCCAGCATTTT.

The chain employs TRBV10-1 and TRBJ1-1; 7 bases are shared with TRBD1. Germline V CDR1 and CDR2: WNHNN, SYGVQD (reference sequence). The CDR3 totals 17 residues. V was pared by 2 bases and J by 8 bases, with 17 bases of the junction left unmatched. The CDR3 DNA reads TGCGCCAGCAGTGAGACAGGGGTAGCGCCAGAAGTCGACGAAGCTTTCTTT. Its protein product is CASSETGVAPEVDEAFF.

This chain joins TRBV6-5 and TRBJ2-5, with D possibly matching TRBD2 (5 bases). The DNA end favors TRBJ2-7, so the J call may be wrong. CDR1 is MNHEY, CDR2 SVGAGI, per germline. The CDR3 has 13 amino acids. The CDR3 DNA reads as TGTGCCAGCAGTTATAGGGAGACCTACGAGCAGTACTTC. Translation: CASSYRETYEQYF.

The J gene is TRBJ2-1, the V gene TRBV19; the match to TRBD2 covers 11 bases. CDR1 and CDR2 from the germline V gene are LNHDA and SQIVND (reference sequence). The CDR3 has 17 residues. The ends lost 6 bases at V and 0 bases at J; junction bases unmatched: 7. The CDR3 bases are TGTGCCAGTAGCCCGATAGCGGGGGGGAGCTCCTACAATGAGCAGTTCTTC. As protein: CASSPIAGGSSYNEQFF.

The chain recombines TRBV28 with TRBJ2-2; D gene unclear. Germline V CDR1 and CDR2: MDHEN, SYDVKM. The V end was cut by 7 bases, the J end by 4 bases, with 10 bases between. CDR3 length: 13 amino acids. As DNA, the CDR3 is TGTGCCAGCACGACTCGAATCACCGGGGAGCTGTTTTTT. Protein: CASTTRITGELFF.

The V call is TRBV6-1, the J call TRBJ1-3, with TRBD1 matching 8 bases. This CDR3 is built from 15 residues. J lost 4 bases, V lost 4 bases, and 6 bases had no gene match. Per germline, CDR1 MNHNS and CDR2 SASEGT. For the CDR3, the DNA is TGTGCCAGCAGTGCCCGGACAGGGAGCGGAAACACCATATATTTT. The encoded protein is CASSARTGSGNTIYF.

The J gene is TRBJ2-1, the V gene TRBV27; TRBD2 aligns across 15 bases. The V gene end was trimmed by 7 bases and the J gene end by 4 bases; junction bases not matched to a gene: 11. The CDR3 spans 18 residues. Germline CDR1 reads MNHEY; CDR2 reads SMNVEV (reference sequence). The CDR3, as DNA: TGTGCCAGCACAAATGCGGGACTAGCGGGAGGACTTTACAATGAGCAGTTCTTC. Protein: CASTNAGLAGGLYNEQFF.

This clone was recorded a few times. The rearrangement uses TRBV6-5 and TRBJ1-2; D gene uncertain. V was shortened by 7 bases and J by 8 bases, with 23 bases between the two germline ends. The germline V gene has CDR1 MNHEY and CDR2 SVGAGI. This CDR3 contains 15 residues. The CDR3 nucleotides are TGTGCCAGCACCCCGGGAGTCGGAGGGTTTCAAGGCTACACCTTC. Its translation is CASTPGVGGFQGYTF.

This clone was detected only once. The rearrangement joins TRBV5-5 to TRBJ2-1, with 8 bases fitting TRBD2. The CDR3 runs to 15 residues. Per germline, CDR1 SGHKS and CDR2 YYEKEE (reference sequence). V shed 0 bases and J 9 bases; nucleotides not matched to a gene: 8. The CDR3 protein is CASSLAVAGSPEQFF. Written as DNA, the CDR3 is TGTGCCAGCAGCTTGGCAGTAGCGGGATCGCCTGAGCAGTTCTTC.

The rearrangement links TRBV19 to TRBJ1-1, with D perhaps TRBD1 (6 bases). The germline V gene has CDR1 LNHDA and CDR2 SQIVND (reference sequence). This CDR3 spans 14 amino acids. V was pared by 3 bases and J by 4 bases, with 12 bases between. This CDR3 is CASSMRQGSTEAFF. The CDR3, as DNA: TGTGCCAGTAGTATGAGGCAGGGGAGCACTGAAGCTTTCTTT. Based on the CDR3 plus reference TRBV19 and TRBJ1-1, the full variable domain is DGGITQSPKYLFRKEGQNVTLSCEQNLNHDAMYWYRQDPGQGLRLIYYSQIVNDFQKGDIAEGYSVSREKKESFPLTVTSAQKNPTAFYLCASSMRQGSTEAFFGQGTRLTVV.

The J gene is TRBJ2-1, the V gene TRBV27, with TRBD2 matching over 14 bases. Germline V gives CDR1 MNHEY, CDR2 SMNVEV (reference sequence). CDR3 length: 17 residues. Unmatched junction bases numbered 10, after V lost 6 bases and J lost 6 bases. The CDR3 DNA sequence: TGTGCCAGCAGCACAATACTGGGACTAGCGGGAGTCAATGAGCAGTTCTTC. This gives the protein CASSTILGLAGVNEQFF.

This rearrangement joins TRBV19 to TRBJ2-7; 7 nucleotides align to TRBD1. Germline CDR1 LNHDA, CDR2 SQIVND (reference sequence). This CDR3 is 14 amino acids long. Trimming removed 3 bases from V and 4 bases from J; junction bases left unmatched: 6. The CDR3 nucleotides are TGTGCCAGTAGTATTGGGCCAGGGGGTTACGAGCAGTACTTC. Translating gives CASSIGPGGYEQYF.

The CDR3 reads CASSLMGGNTNNEQFF. CDR3 coding DNA: TGTGCCAGCAGCTTAATGGGCGGGAATACAAACAATGAGCAGTTCTTC. This rearrangement joins TRBV7-9 to TRBJ2-1, with D possibly TRBD2 on 6 matching bases. V lost 2 bases and J lost 5, with 16 bases in between. The CDR3 spans 16 residues. From germline, CDR1 is SEHNR and CDR2 FQNEAQ (reference sequence).

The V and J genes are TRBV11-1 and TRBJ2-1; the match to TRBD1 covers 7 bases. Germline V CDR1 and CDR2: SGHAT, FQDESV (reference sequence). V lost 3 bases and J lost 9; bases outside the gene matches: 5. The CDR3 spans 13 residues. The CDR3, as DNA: TGTGCCAGCAGCTTTAGAGGGGGCATTGAGCAGTTCTTC. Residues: CASSFRGGIEQFF.

CDR3 nucleotide sequence: TGTGCCAGCAGCCCCGGGGGACGGACCCAGCCCCAGCATTTT. It yields the protein CASSPGGRTQPQHF. V and J are TRBV28 and TRBJ1-5, with D maybe TRBD1 (5 bases). Trimming stripped 6 bases from V and 7 bases from J, with 16 bases between. The CDR3 contains 14 residues. CDR1 and CDR2 (germline): MDHEN, SYDVKM.

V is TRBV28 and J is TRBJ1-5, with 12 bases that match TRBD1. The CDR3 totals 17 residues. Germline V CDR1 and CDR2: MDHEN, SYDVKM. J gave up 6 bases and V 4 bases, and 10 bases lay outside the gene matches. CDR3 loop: CASSSMLGTGGRQPQHF. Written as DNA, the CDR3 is TGTGCCAGCAGTTCCATGCTTGGGACAGGGGGCCGTCAGCCCCAGCATTTT.

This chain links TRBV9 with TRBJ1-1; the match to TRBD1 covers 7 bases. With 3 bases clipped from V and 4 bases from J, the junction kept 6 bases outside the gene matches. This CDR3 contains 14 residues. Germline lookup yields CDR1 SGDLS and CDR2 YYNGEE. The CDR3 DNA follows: TGTGCCAGCAGCGCAGTGACAGGGAGCACTGAAGCTTTCTTT. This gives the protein CASSAVTGSTEAFF.

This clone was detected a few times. As DNA, the CDR3 is TGCGCCAGCAGCGAAGACGGACAGGGCTATGGCTACACCTTC. Amino acids: CASSEDGQGYGYTF. The chain is built from TRBV5-1 and TRBJ1-2; 8 bases map to TRBD1. Trimming cost V 4 bases and J 4 bases; bases outside gene matches: 6. Looked up from germline, CDR1 is SGHRS and CDR2 is YFSETQ. CDR3 length: 14 amino acids.

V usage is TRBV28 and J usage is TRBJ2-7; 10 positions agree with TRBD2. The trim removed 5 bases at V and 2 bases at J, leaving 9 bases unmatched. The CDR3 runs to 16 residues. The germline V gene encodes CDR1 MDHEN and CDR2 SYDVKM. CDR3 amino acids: CASSLNHLAGAYEQYF. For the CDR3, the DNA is TGTGCCAGCAGTCTAAACCACCTAGCGGGAGCCTACGAGCAGTACTTC.

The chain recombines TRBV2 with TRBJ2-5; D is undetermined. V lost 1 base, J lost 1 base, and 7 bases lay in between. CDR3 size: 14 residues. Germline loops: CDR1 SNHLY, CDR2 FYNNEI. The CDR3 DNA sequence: TGTGCCAGCAGTGAAGGCAGTCTCCAAGAGACCCAGTACTTC. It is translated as CASSEGSLQETQYF.

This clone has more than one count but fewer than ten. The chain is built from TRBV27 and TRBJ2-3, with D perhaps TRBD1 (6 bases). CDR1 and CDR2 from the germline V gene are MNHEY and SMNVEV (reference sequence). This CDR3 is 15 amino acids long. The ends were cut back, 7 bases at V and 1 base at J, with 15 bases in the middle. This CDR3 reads CASTLTGRGTDTQYF. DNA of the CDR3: TGTGCCAGCACCCTAACAGGGAGAGGCACAGATACGCAGTATTTT.

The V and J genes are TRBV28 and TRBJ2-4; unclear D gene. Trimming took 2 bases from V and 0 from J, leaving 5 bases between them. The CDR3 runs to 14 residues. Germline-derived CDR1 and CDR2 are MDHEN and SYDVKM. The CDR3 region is CASSLPLAKNIQYF. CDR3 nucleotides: TGTGCCAGCAGTTTACCGTTAGCCAAAAACATTCAGTACTTC.

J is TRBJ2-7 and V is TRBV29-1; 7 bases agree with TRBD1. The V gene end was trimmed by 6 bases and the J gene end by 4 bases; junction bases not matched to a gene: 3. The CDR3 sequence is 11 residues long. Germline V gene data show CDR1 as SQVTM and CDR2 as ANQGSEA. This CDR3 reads CSVIQGYEQYF. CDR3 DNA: TGCAGCGTCATACAGGGGTACGAGCAGTACTTC.

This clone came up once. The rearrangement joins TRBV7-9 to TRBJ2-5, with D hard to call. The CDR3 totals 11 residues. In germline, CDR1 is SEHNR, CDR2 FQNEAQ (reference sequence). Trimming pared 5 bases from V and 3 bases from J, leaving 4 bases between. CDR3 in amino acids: CASSIKETQYF. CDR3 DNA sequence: TGTGCCAGCAGCATTAAAGAGACCCAGTACTTC. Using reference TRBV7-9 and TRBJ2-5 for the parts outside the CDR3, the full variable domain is DTGVSQNPRHKITKRGQNVTFRCDPISEHNRLYWYRQTLGQGPEFLTYFQNEAQLEKSRLLSDRFSAERPKGSFSTLEIQRTEQGDSAMYLCASSIKETQYFGPGTRLLVL.

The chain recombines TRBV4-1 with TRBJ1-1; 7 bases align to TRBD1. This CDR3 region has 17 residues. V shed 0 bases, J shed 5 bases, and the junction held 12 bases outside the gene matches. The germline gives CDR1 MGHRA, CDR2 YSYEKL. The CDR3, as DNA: TGCGCCAGCAGCCAAGAGGCAAATCGACAGGGAAGGACTGAAGCTTTCTTT. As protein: CASSQEANRQGRTEAFF.

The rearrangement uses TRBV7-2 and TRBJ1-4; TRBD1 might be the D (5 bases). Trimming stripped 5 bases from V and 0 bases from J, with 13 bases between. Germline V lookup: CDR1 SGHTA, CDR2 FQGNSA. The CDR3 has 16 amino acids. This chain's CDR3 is CASSRGLVSTNEKLFF. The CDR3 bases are TGTGCCAGCAGCAGGGGACTTGTCTCAACTAATGAAAAACTGTTTTTT.